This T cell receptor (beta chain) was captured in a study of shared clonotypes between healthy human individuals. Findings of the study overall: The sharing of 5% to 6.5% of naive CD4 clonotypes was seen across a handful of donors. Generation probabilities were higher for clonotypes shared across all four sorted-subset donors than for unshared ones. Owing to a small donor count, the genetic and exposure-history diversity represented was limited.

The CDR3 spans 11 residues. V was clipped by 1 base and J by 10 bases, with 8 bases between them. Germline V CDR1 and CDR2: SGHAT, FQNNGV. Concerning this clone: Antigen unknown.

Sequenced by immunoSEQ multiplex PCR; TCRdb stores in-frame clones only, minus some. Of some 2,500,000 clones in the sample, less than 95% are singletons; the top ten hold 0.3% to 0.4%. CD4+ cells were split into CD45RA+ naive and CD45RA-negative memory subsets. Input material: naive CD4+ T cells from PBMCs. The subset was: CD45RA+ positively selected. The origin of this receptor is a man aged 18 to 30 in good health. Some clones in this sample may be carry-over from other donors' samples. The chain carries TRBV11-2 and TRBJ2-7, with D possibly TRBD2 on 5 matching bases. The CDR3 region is CASSLVGGQYF. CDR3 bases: TGTGCCAGCAGCTTAGTCGGAGGACAGTACTTC.